This passage covers 8 T cell receptor beta chains from one sample sequenced in a study of blood T cell repertoires in COVID-19. Clones were sequenced by immunoSEQ multiplex PCR, and TCRdb holds only the in-frame ones, with some missing. The sample yields 150,000 or so clones, roughly 82% seen once. The specimen was peripheral blood. The receptor source for this set is a human donor with acute or convalescent COVID-19. The donor label of this sample is uncertain.

Remarks on this clone: This sample includes further DNA sequences coding for the same CDR3. The V and J genes are TRBV30 and TRBJ1-1; D remains unclear. In germline, CDR1 is GTSNPN, CDR2 SVGIG (reference sequence). Trimming pared 0 bases from V and 1 base from J, leaving 6 bases between. This CDR3 contains 13 residues. The CDR3 DNA reads as TGTGCCTGGAGTGTACAATCGAACACTGAAGCTTTCTTT. Translation: CAWSVQSNTEAFF.

The chain recombines TRBV19 with TRBJ2-7; tentative D call: TRBD2 (6 bases). Trimming removed 6 bases from V and 4 bases from J, with 13 bases in between. From germline, CDR1 is LNHDA and CDR2 SQIVND (reference sequence). The CDR3 loop spans 13 amino acids. CDR3 sequence (DNA): TGTGCCAGTAGCTATGGAGGGCAATACGAGCAGTACTTC. Protein sequence: CASSYGGQYEQYF.

V gene TRBV5-5 combines with J gene TRBJ1-2; 11 bases are shared with TRBD1. This CDR3 contains 16 residues. Germline V gene lookup returns CDR1 SGHKS and CDR2 YYEKEE (reference sequence). J gave up 7 bases and V 3 bases, and 11 bases lay outside the gene matches. CDR3 sequence (DNA): TGTGCCAGCAGCTCGTCCCCAGGACAGGGGGCTGGTGGCTACACCTTC. This encodes CASSSSPGQGAGGYTF.

The V call is TRBV21-1, the J call TRBJ1-1; no check of the table's D call, TRBD1, against the DNA was made. TRBV21-1 is termed a pseudogene. The CDR3 sequence is 16 residues long. The CDR3 DNA sequence: TGTGCCAGCAGCTGGGCCACCCTCACCATAAACACTGAAGCTTTCTTT. Protein sequence: CASSWATLTINTEAFF.

The CDR3 DNA follows: TGCGCCAGCAGCTTGGCGGGACAGACTTATCAGCCCCAGCATTTT. Translation: CASSLAGQTYQPQHF. The V gene is TRBV5-1, the J gene TRBJ1-5, with 7 positions matching TRBD1. The CDR3 is 15 amino acids. CDR1 and CDR2 (germline): SGHRS, YFSETQ. With 0 bases clipped from V and 5 bases from J, the junction kept 5 bases outside the gene matches.

This rearrangement joins TRBV11-2 to TRBJ2-2, with 10 bases fitting TRBD1. This CDR3 contains 15 residues. The junction had 8 bases not matched to a gene; V was cut back by 7 bases and J by 6 bases. Germline lookup yields CDR1 SGHAT and CDR2 FQNNGV. In DNA, the CDR3 is TGTGCCAGCAAAAGGGACAGGGGAATCGCCGGGGAGCTGTTTTTT. It yields the protein CASKRDRGIAGELFF.

The gene calls are TRBV10-3 and TRBJ2-1, with TRBD2 matching over 9 bases. CDR3 length equals 17 residues. Trimming took 6 bases from V and 7 from J; bases not matched to a gene: 16. CDR1 is ENHRY and CDR2 is SYGVKD in the germline V gene. This CDR3 is CAISDHGGGVLGNEQFF. CDR3 coding DNA: TGTGCCATCAGCGATCACGGCGGGGGGGTCCTAGGTAATGAGCAGTTCTTC.

The chain carries TRBV10-2 and TRBJ2-7; D is possibly TRBD2 (6 bases). V was pared by 8 bases and J by 2 bases, with 13 bases between. The CDR3 sequence is 13 residues long. Germline assignment: CDR1 WSHSY and CDR2 SAAADI. The CDR3 nucleotides read TGCGCCAGCGGCCGGGACTCGACCTACGAGCAGTACTTC. The encoded protein is CASGRDSTYEQYF.